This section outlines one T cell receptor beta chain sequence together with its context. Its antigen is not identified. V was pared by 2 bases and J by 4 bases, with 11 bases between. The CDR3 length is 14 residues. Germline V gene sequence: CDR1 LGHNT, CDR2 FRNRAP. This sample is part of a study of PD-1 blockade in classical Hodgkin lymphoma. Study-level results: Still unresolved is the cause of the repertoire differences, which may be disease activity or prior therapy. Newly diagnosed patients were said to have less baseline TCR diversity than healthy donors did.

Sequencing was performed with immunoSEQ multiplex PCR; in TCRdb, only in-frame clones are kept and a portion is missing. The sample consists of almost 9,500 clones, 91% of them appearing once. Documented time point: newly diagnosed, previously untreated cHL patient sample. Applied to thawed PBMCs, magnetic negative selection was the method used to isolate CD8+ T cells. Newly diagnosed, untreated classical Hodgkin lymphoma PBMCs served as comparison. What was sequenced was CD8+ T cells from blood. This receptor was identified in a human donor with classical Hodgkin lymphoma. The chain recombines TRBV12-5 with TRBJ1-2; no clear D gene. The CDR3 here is CASGLTERIYGYTF. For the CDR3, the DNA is TGTGCTAGTGGTTTGACAGAGCGAATCTATGGCTACACCTTC.